A single sample gave rise to the 10 T cell receptor beta chains below, sequenced in a study of blood T cell repertoires in COVID-19. Data came from immunoSEQ multiplex PCR; TCRdb stores just in-frame clones and leaves some out. The table records under 300,000 clones, about nine tenths of them present only once. Sequences were obtained from peripheral blood. The receptors stem from a woman aged 40 to 50 who had recovered from COVID-19.

This chain uses TRBV5-1 with TRBJ1-3, with D maybe TRBD1 (6 bases). Germline V CDR1 and CDR2: SGHRS, YFSETQ. Trimming removed 3 bases at V and 4 bases at J, with 14 bases between. The CDR3 is made up of 15 amino acids. The CDR3 spells CASSWTTGQGNTIYF. The CDR3 nucleotides read TGCGCCAGCAGCTGGACAACAGGGCAAGGAAACACCATATATTTT.

A single count supports this clone. The chain combines TRBV6-5 with TRBJ1-2; TRBD1 matches 7 bases. This CDR3 contains 13 residues. The J segment lost 4 bases and the V segment lost 6 bases, leaving 5 bases of the junction unmatched. Per the germline V gene, CDR1 is MNHEY and CDR2 is SVGAGI. The CDR3 protein is CASRTTGAYGYTF. The CDR3 DNA sequence: TGTGCCAGCAGGACAACAGGGGCCTATGGCTACACCTTC.

The chain is built from TRBV30 and TRBJ2-6, with D hard to call. The germline CDR1 and CDR2 sequences are GTSNPN and SVGIG (reference sequence). V lost 1 base to trimming and J lost 0 bases, with 7 bases between them. The CDR3 sequence is 15 residues long. Written as DNA, the CDR3 is TGTGCCTGGAGTGCCCCGGGCTCTGGGGCCAACGTCCTGACTTTC. Amino acid sequence: CAWSAPGSGANVLTF.

In DNA form, the CDR3 reads TGTGCCAGCGGGACAGTCGCCACAGATACGCAGTATTTT. It encodes CASGTVATDTQYF. The chain combines TRBV28 with TRBJ2-3; 7 positions match TRBD1. Trimming took 8 bases from V and 2 from J; bases not matched to a gene: 4. The CDR3 spans 13 residues. Germline values: CDR1 MDHEN, CDR2 SYDVKM.

V is TRBV4-1 and J is TRBJ2-1; TRBD2 matches at 13 bases. The CDR3 totals 15 residues. The germline V gene has CDR1 MGHRA and CDR2 YSYEKL. With V trimmed by 4 bases and J by 8 bases, 5 bases remained unmatched. Written as DNA, the CDR3 is TGCGCCAGCAGCCGAGGACTAGCGGGAGCGTATGAGCAGTTCTTC. Translating it yields CASSRGLAGAYEQFF.

The chain has TRBV28 and TRBJ2-3; TRBD2 matches 10 bases. Looked up from germline, CDR1 is MDHEN and CDR2 is SYDVKM. V lost 4 bases and J lost 11; bases outside the gene matches: 12. This CDR3 comprises 15 residues. The CDR3 loop reads CASSSLAGTSQGQYF. The CDR3 nucleotides read TGTGCCAGCAGTTCACTAGCGGGAACTTCCCAGGGGCAGTATTTT.

This clone was counted once. This chain links TRBV9 with TRBJ1-2; 9 bases are a match to TRBD1. In germline, CDR1 is SGDLS, CDR2 YYNGEE. V dropped 2 bases and J dropped 2; count of bases not matched to a gene: 4. The length of the CDR3 is 15 residues. For the CDR3, the DNA is TGTGCCAGCAGCGTTGGGACAGGGAACAACTATGGCTACACCTTC. It codes for CASSVGTGNNYGYTF.

The genes are TRBV19 and TRBJ2-7; 9 bases align to TRBD1. Germline V gene data show CDR1 as LNHDA and CDR2 as SQIVND (reference sequence). CDR3 length: 14 amino acids. V was pared by 3 bases and J by 4 bases, with 4 bases of the junction left unmatched. CDR3 in DNA: TGTGCCAGTAGTATGGACAGGGGCGCGTACGAGCAGTACTTC. The encoded protein is CASSMDRGAYEQYF.

The chain's CDR3 is CASSHLGGNEQFF. CDR3 sequence (DNA): TGTGCCAGCAGCCACCTCGGCGGGAATGAGCAGTTCTTC. The chain is built from TRBV9 and TRBJ2-1; perhaps TRBD2 as D (5 bases). The ends were cut back, 4 bases at V and 7 bases at J, with 12 bases in the middle. The CDR3 covers 13 residues. CDR1 SGDLS and CDR2 YYNGEE come from the germline V gene.

For the CDR3, the DNA is TGCGCCAGCAGCTTATTTTCGGACACCGGGGAGCTGTTTTTT. It translates to CASSLFSDTGELFF. V gene TRBV5-1 combines with J gene TRBJ2-2; D is ambiguous. V was trimmed by 2 bases and J by 3 bases, leaving 8 bases between them. CDR1 and CDR2 from the germline V gene are SGHRS and YFSETQ. The CDR3 has 14 amino acids.